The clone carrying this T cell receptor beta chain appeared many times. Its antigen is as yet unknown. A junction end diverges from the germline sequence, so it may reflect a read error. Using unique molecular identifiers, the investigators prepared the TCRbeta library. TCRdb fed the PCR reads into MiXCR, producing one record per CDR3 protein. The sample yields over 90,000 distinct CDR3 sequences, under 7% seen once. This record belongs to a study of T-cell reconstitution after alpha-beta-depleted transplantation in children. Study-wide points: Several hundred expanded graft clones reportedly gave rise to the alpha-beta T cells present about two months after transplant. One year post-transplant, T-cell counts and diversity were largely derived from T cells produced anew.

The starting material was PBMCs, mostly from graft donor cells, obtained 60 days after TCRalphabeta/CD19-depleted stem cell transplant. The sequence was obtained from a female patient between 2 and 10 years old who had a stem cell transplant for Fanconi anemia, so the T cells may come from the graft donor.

In nucleotides, the CDR3 is TGTGCCAGCAGCTTCGGGACTAGCGGGGCCTCCGTCTTC. Residues: CASSFGTSGASVF. The chain is built from TRBV11-3 and TRBJ2-1; 13 nucleotides match TRBD2. Germline CDR1 and CDR2: SGHNT and YENEEA. The CDR3 is made up of 13 amino acids.